The entry below gives a single TCR beta chain sequence along with its context. What it binds is not known. Individual cDNA molecules received unique molecular identifiers. TCRdb ran MiXCR on the 5' RACE reads and lists one entry per CDR3 protein. The data contain about 61,000 distinct CDR3 sequences, around 12% of them singletons. The data originate from a study of early T cells in non-severe SARS-CoV-2 infection. On the study more broadly: Sequencing targeted bulk RNA from unsorted whole blood, leaving chains unpaired. Study-wide findings and caveats: Anti-spike CD8 responses were favored by VDJdb matching, which missed private and CD4 specificities.

Germline CDR1 reads DFQATT; CDR2 reads SNEGSKA (reference sequence). The length of the CDR3 is 13 residues. Trimming pared 2 bases from V and 1 base from J, leaving 8 bases between. The sample here was whole blood, taken at baseline. The sequence was collected from an adult who was a healthcare worker with PCR-confirmed SARS-CoV-2 infection or an uninfected control (not recorded which). The donor label of this sample is uncertain. The chain uses TRBV20-1 and TRBJ1-1; D gene uncertain. The CDR3 nucleotides read TGCAGTGCTAGATGGCAGCCGAACACTGAAGCTTTCTTT. This sequence encodes CSARWQPNTEAFF.